This T cell receptor (beta chain) emerged from a study of cytomegalovirus exposure and HLA in healthy donors. General study results and limits: Apparent HLA restriction characterized most CMV-associated TCR beta chains in a later analysis. Presence/absence analyses took donor sequencing depth as roughly uniform.

Germline loops: CDR1 SNHLY, CDR2 FYNNEI. The length of the CDR3 is 15 residues. V lost 2 bases, J lost 3 bases, and 11 bases lay in between. With regard to this clone: Antigen specificity is unknown.

The PCR had 60 Vbeta and 13 Jbeta primers. TCRdb's copy holds only in-frame clones and misses some; the assay was immunoSEQ multiplex PCR. Of 25,000 to 30,000 clones in the sample, 50% to 75% were seen once. The sequenced material came from PBMCs. The rearrangement uses TRBV2 and TRBJ1-5; D uncertain. The clonotype was recovered from a male donor in good health and CMV-seropositive. The DNA for the CDR3 is TGTGCCAGCAGTGAATGGAGTCGGTCCAATCAGCCCCAGCATTTT. Residues: CASSEWSRSNQPQHF.